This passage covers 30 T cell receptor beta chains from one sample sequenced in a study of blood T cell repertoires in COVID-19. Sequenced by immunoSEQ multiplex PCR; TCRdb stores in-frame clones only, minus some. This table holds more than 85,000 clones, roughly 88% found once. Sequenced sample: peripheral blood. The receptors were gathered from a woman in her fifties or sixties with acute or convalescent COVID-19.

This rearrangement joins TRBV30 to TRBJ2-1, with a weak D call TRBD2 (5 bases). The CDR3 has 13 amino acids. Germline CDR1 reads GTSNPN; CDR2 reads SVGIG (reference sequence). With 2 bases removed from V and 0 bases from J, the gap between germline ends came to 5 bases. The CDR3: CAWSRGSYNEQFF. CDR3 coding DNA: TGTGCCTGGAGTCGGGGCTCCTACAATGAGCAGTTCTTC.

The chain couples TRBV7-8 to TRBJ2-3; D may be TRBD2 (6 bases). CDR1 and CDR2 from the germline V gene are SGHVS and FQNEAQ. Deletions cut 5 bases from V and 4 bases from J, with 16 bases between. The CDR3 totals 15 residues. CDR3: CASSPTRAHADTQYF. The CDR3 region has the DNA TGTGCCAGCAGCCCGACTAGGGCCCACGCAGATACGCAGTATTTT. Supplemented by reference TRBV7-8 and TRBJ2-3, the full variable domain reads GAGVSQSPRYKVAKRGQDVALRCDPISGHVSLFWYQQALGQGPEFLTYFQNEAQLDKSGLPSDRFFAERPEGSVSTLKIQRTQQEDSAVYLCASSPTRAHADTQYFGPGTRLTVL.

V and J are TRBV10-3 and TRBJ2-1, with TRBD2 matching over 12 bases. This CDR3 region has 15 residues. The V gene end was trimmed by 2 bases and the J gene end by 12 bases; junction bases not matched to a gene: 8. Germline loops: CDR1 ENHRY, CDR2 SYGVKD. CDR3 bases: TGTGCCATCAGTGAGGGACTAGCGGGACCCGTAGGGCAGTTCTTC. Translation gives CAISEGLAGPVGQFF.

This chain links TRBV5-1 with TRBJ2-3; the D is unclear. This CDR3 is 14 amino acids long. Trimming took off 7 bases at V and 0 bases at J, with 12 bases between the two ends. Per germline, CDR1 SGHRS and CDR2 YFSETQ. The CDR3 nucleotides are TGCGCCAGCGTTCACAGTTCTAGCACAGATACGCAGTATTTT. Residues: CASVHSSSTDTQYF.

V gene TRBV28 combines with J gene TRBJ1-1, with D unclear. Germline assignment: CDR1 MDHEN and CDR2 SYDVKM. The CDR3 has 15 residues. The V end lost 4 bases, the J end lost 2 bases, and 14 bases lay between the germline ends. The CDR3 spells CASSSSGVRNTEAFF. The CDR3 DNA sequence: TGTGCCAGCAGTTCCAGCGGGGTCCGCAACACTGAAGCTTTCTTT.

CDR3 sequence (DNA): TGTGCCAGCAGCCTTGACAGGGGGCGCACTGAAGCTTTCTTT. It yields the protein CASSLDRGRTEAFF. The chain joins TRBV7-2 to TRBJ1-1; TRBD1 agrees at 10 bases. The CDR3 has 14 residues. CDR1 and CDR2 (germline): SGHTA, FQGNSA. V gave up 5 bases and J gave up 4 bases; unmatched junction bases: 4.

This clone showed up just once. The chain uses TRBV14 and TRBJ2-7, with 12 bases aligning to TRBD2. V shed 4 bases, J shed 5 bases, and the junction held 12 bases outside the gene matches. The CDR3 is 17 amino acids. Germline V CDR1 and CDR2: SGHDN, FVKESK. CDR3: CASSRRRTSGMANEQYF. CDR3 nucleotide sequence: TGTGCCAGCAGCCGGAGACGGACTAGCGGGATGGCAAACGAGCAGTACTTC.

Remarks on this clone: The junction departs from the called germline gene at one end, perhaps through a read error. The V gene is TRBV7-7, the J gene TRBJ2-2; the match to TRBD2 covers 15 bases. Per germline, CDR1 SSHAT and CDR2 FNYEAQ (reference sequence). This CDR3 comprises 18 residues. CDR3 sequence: CASSTGLAGGPGTGELFF. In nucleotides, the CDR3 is TGTGCTAGCAGCACAGGACTAGCGGGAGGGCCGGGCACCGGGGAGCTGTTTTTT.

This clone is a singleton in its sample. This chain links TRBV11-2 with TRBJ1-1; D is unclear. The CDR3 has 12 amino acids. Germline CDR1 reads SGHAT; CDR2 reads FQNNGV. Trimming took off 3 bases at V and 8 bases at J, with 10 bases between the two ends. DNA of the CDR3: TGTGCCAGCAGCTTCAACAGAGCCGAAGCTTTCTTT. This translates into CASSFNRAEAFF.

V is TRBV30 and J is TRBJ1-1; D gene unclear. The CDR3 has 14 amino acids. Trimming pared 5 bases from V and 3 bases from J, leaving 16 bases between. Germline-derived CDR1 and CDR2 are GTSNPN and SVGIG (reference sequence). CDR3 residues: CAWGGKQSYTEAFF. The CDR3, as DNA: TGTGCCTGGGGAGGAAAACAGTCTTACACTGAAGCTTTCTTT.

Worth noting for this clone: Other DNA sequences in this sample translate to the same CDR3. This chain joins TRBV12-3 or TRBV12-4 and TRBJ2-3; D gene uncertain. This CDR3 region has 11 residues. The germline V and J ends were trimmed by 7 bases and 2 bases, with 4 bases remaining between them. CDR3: CASTLTDTQYF. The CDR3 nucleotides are TGTGCCAGCACCCTCACAGATACGCAGTATTTT.

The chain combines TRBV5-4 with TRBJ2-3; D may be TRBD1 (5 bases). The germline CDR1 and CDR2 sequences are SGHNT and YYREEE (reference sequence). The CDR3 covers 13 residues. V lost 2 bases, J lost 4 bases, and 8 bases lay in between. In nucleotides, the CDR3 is TGTGCCAGCAGCTTAGGCAGGGCAGATACGCAGTATTTT. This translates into CASSLGRADTQYF.

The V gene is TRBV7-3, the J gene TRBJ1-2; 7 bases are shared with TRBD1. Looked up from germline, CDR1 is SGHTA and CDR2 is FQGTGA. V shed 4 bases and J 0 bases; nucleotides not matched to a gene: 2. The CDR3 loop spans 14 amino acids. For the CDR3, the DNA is TGTGCCAGCAGCTCTCAGGGGGCTAACTATGGCTACACCTTC. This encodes CASSSQGANYGYTF. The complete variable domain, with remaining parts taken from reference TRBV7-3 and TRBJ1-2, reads GAGVSQTPSNKVTEKGKYVELRCDPISGHTALYWYRQSLGQGPEFLIYFQGTGAADDSGLPNDRFFAVRPEGSVSTLKIQRTERGDSAVYLCASSSQGANYGYTFGSGTRLTVV.

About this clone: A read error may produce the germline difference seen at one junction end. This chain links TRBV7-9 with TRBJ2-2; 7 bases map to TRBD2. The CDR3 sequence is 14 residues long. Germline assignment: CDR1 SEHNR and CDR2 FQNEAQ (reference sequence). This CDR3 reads CAREGGPKTGELFF. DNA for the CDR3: TGTGCCAGGGAGGGAGGGCCGAAAACCGGGGAGCTGTTTTTT.

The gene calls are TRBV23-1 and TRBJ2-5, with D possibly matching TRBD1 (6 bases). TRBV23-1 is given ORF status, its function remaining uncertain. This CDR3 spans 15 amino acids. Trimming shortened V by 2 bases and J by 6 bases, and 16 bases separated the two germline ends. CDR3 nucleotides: TGCGCCAGCAGTCAAAACGATCGTAGGGGGAAGACCCAGTACTTC. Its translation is CASSQNDRRGKTQYF.

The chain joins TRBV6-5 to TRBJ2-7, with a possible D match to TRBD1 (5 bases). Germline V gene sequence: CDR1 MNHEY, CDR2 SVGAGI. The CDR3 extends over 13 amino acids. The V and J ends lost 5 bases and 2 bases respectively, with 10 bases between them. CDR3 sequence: CASSPRETYEQYV. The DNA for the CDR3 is TGTGCCAGCAGTCCCAGGGAAACCTACGAGCAGTACGTC.

CDR3 bases: TGTGCCAGCAGCTTCCAGGGGGTAGATACGCAGTATTTT. This encodes CASSFQGVDTQYF. The chain is built from TRBV7-9 and TRBJ2-3, with 7 bases identical to TRBD1. This CDR3 has 13 amino acids. Germline trimming cut 3 bases from V and 5 bases from J; bases unmatched to any gene: 2. The germline gives CDR1 SEHNR, CDR2 FQNEAQ (reference sequence). Variable domain in full (rest from reference TRBV7-9 and TRBJ2-3): DTGVSQNPRHKITKRGQNVTFRCDPISEHNRLYWYRQTLGQGPEFLTYFQNEAQLEKSRLLSDRFSAERPKGSFSTLEIQRTEQGDSAMYLCASSFQGVDTQYFGPGTRLTVL.

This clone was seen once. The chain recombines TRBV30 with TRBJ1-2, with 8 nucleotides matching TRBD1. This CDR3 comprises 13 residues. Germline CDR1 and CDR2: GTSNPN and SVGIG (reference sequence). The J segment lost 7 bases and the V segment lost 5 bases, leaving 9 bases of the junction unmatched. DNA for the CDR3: TGTGCCTGGGCCCCGCAGGGGGCGGCTGGCTACACCTTC. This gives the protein CAWAPQGAAGYTF. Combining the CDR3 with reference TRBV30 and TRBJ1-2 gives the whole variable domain SQTIHQWPATLVQPVGSPLSLECTVEGTSNPNLYWYRQAAGRGLQLLFYSVGIGQISSEVPQNLSASRPQDRQFILSSKKLLLSDSGFYLCAWAPQGAAGYTFGSGTRLTVV.

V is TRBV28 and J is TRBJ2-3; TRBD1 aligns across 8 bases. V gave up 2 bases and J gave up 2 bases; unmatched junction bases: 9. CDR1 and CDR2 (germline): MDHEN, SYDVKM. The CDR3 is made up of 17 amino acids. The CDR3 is CASSLGPGGFVTDTQYF. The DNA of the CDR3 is TGTGCCAGCAGTTTAGGTCCAGGGGGCTTTGTCACAGATACGCAGTATTTT.

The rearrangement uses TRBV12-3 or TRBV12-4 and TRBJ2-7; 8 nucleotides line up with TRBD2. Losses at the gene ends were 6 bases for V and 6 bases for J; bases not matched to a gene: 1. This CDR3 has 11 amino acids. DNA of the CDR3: TGTGCCAGCAGCCGGGGGGGCGAGCAGTACGTC. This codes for CASSRGGEQYV.

DNA for the CDR3: TGTGCCAGCAGCTTACAGGGGGCAGGGCGGCAAGAGACCCAGTACTTC. This gives the protein CASSLQGAGRQETQYF. This chain connects TRBV11-2 to TRBJ2-5, with TRBD1 matching 8 bases. Germline trimming cut 2 bases from V and 2 bases from J; bases unmatched to any gene: 7. The CDR3 is 16 residues long. Germline V gene sequence: CDR1 SGHAT, CDR2 FQNNGV.

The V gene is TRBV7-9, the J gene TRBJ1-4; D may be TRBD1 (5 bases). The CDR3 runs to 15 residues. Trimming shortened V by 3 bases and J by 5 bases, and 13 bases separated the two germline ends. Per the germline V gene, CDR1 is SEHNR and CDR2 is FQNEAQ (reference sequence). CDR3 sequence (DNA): TGTGCCAGCAGCTTGGCAGGGAAGACCAATGAAAAACTGTTTTTT. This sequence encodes CASSLAGKTNEKLFF.

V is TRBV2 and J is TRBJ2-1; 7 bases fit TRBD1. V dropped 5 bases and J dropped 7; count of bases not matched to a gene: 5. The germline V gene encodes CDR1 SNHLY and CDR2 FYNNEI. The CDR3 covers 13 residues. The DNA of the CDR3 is TGTGCCAGCAGTCCCGGGACAGCAAATGAGCAGTTCTTC. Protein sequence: CASSPGTANEQFF.

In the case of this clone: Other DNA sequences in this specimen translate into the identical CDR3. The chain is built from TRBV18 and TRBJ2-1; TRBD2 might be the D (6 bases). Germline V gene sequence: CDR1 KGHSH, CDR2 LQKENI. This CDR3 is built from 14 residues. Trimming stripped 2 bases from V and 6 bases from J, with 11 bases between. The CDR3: CASSPGGGVNEQFF. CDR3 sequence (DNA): TGTGCCAGCTCACCAGGGGGAGGTGTCAATGAGCAGTTCTTC.

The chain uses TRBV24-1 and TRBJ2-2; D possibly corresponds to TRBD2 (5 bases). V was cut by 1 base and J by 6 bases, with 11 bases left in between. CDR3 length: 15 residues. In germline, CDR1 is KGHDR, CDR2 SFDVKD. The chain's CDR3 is CATSDLEPRAGELFF. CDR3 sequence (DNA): TGTGCCACCAGTGATTTAGAACCGCGGGCCGGGGAGCTGTTTTTT.

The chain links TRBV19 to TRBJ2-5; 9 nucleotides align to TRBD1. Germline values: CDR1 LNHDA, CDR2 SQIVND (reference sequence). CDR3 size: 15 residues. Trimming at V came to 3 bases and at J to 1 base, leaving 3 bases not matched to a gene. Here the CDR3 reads CASSIGTGFQETQYF. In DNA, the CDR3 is TGTGCCAGTAGTATCGGGACAGGGTTCCAAGAGACCCAGTACTTC. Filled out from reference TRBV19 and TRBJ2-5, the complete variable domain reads DGGITQSPKYLFRKEGQNVTLSCEQNLNHDAMYWYRQDPGQGLRLIYYSQIVNDFQKGDIAEGYSVSREKKESFPLTVTSAQKNPTAFYLCASSIGTGFQETQYFGPGTRLLVL.

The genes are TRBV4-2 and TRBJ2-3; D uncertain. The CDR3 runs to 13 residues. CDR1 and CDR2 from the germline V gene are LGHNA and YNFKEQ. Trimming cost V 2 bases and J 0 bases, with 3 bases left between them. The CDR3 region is CASSQPSTDTQYF. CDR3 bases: TGTGCCAGCAGCCAACCAAGCACAGATACGCAGTATTTT.

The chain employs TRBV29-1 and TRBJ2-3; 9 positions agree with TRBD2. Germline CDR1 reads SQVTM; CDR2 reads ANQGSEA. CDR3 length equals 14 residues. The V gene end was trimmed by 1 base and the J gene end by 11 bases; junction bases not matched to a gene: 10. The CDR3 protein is CSVEGTVAGAGQYF. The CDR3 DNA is TGCAGCGTTGAAGGGACGGTAGCGGGAGCTGGGCAGTATTTT.

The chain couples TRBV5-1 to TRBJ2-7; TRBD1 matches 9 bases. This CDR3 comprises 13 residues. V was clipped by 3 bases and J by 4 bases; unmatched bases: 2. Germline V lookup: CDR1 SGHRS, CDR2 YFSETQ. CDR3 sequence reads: CASSSGTGYEQYF. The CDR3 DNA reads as TGCGCCAGCAGCTCCGGGACAGGGTACGAGCAGTACTTC. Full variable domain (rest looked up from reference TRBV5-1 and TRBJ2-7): KAGVTQTPRYLIKTRGQQVTLSCSPISGHRSVSWYQQTPGQGLQFLFEYFSETQRNKGNFPGRFSGRQFSNSRSEMNVSTLELGDSALYLCASSSGTGYEQYFGPGTRLTVT.

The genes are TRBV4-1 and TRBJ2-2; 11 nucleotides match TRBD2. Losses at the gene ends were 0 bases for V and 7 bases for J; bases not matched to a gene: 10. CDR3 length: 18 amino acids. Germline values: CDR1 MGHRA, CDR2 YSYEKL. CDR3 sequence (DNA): TGCGCCAGCAGCCAAGATCCCTTTAGCGGGAGGGGTAACGGGGAGCTGTTTTTT. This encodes CASSQDPFSGRGNGELFF.